One and the same sample provided the 6 T cell receptor beta chains below, sequenced in a study of shared clonotypes between healthy human individuals. TCRdb keeps only in-frame clones here, not all; method: immunoSEQ multiplex PCR. The profile shows around 2.3 million clones, around 95% of them singletons. Sequenced input: naive CD4+ T cells sorted from blood. Specified subset: CD45RA+ positively selected. The source of these receptors is a man younger than 30 in good health.

The gene calls are TRBV30 and TRBJ1-5, with TRBD1 identical over 10 bases. The CDR3 spans 15 residues. Per germline, CDR1 GTSNPN and CDR2 SVGIG (reference sequence). The junction had 4 bases not matched to a gene; V was cut back by 1 base and J by 4 bases. The DNA of the CDR3 is TGTGCCTGGAGTGAGGGACAGGGGAGAAATCAGCCCCAGCATTTT. Translated, it gives CAWSEGQGRNQPQHF.

V gene TRBV28 combines with J gene TRBJ2-3; no reliable D call. The germline V gene has CDR1 MDHEN and CDR2 SYDVKM. CDR3 size: 13 residues. V lost 5 bases to trimming and J lost 0 bases, with 6 bases between them. For the CDR3, the DNA is TGTGCCAGCAGTCAATCGAGCACAGATACGCAGTATTTT. Protein sequence: CASSQSSTDTQYF.

The chain recombines TRBV5-6 with TRBJ1-2, with 7 positions matching TRBD1. The trim removed 4 bases at V and 5 bases at J, leaving 8 bases unmatched. Germline V lookup: CDR1 SGHDT, CDR2 YYEEEE. The CDR3 runs 14 residues. The CDR3 DNA reads TGTGCCAGCAGCCGTCAGACAGGGAGTTATGGCTACACCTTC. It yields the protein CASSRQTGSYGYTF.

Regarding this clone: Other DNA sequences in the sample encode the same CDR3. The chain uses TRBV20-1 and TRBJ2-5; D gene uncertain. CDR1 is DFQATT, CDR2 SNEGSKA, per germline (reference sequence). V lost 6 bases to trimming and J lost 5 bases, with 10 bases between them. CDR3 length equals 11 residues. The CDR3 DNA reads as TGCAGTGCAAAGATTGGTGAGACCCAGTACTTC. It specifies CSAKIGETQYF.

The chain joins TRBV15 to TRBJ1-5; D call uncertain. Trimming cost V 0 bases and J 8 bases, with 8 bases left between them. This CDR3 is built from 13 residues. The germline gives CDR1 LNHNV, CDR2 YYDKDF (reference sequence). The CDR3 DNA follows: TGTGCCACCAGCAGAGATCGTGGGGAGCCCCAGCATTTT. The encoded protein is CATSRDRGEPQHF.

This clone was seen once. Being one base from a much bigger clone, this may be a read error. This sequence joins TRBV18 and TRBJ1-1; D ambiguous. The CDR3 has 13 residues. The V gene lost 0 bases and the J gene lost 1 base, with 3 bases spanning the gap. Germline V lookup: CDR1 KGHSH, CDR2 LQKENI. CDR3 nucleotide sequence: TGTGCCAGCTCACCACCGGAGAACACTGAAGCTTTCTTT. Translated, it gives CASSPPENTEAFF.